The present TCR beta chain was sequenced within a study of T cell changes during pregnancy in multiple sclerosis. Sequencing was performed with immunoSEQ multiplex PCR; in TCRdb, only in-frame clones are kept and a portion is missing. The table lists 60,000 to 90,000 clones, over 75% of them singletons, with 1.5% to 2% in the top ten. The CDR3 is made up of 15 amino acids. Germline V gene lookup returns CDR1 MNHNY and CDR2 SVGAGI (reference sequence). With 5 bases removed from V and 1 base from J, the gap between germline ends came to 11 bases. The sample here was peripheral blood, taken before pregnancy. The rearrangement uses TRBV6-6 and TRBJ2-2; maybe TRBD1 (6 bases). The clonotype originates from a female donor with multiple sclerosis, enrolled in a pregnancy study. This chain's CDR3 is CASSRQTGNTGELFF. The DNA for the CDR3 is TGTGCCAGCAGTCGACAGACAGGGAACACCGGGGAGCTGTTTTTT.